These 31 T cell receptor beta chains originate from one sample sequenced in a study of blood T cell repertoires in COVID-19. TCRdb's copy holds only in-frame clones and misses some; the assay was immunoSEQ multiplex PCR. The data contain 150,000 or so clones, almost 85% of them singletons. The sequencing sample was made of peripheral blood. All receptors come from a man aged 40-55 years who had recovered from COVID-19.

This sequence joins TRBV9 and TRBJ2-7; the D gene is possibly TRBD1 (6 bases). CDR1 and CDR2 from the germline V gene are SGDLS and YYNGEE. Trimming stripped 4 bases from V and 3 bases from J, with 17 bases between. The CDR3 is made up of 15 amino acids. DNA for the CDR3: TGTGCCAGCAGCCCTGAACCCGGGACACACTACGAGCAGTACTTC. Amino acid sequence: CASSPEPGTHYEQYF.

The genes are TRBV7-2 and TRBJ2-1; 9 positions agree with TRBD1. The V segment lost 5 bases and the J segment 5 bases; nucleotides outside the gene matches: 7. Germline-derived CDR1 and CDR2 are SGHTA and FQGNSA. CDR3 length: 15 residues. The CDR3 loop reads CASSPAGQGDNEQFF. CDR3 nucleotides: TGTGCCAGCAGCCCCGCGGGACAGGGTGACAATGAGCAGTTCTTC.

The chain uses TRBV14 and TRBJ1-2; TRBD1 matches 7 bases. V trimming: 1 base; J trimming: 8 bases; junction bases outside the gene matches: 13. Germline-derived CDR1 and CDR2 are SGHDN and FVKESK. CDR3 size: 16 residues. The CDR3 here is CASSQARVNRGDGYTF. Here the CDR3 DNA reads TGTGCCAGCAGCCAAGCAAGAGTTAACAGGGGAGACGGCTACACCTTC. Full variable domain (missing parts from reference TRBV14 and TRBJ1-2): EAGVTQFPSHSVIEKGQTVTLRCDPISGHDNLYWYRRVMGKEIKFLLHFVKESKQDESGMPNNRFLAERTGGTYSTLKVQPAELEDSGVYFCASSQARVNRGDGYTFGSGTRLTVV.

V and J are TRBV6-5 and TRBJ2-2, with D possibly TRBD1 on 5 matching bases. This CDR3 is 13 amino acids long. Trimming left V 7 bases short and J 6 bases short, with 12 bases between. Per the germline V gene, CDR1 is MNHEY and CDR2 is SVGAGI. CDR3 protein: CASILKGSGELFF. CDR3 in DNA: TGTGCCAGCATTCTCAAGGGGTCCGGGGAGCTGTTTTTT.

The J gene is TRBJ2-7, the V gene TRBV13, with TRBD1 matching 8 bases. Germline V gene data show CDR1 as PRHDT and CDR2 as FYEKMQ (reference sequence). There are 15 residues in the CDR3. Unmatched junction bases numbered 9, after V lost 6 bases and J lost 2 bases. The chain's CDR3 is CASSIGTGHTYEQYF. The CDR3 DNA sequence: TGTGCCAGCAGTATCGGGACAGGACATACCTACGAGCAGTACTTC.

The chain recombines TRBV7-9 with TRBJ2-7; 9 bases align to TRBD2. The CDR3 is 15 residues long. CDR1 and CDR2 from the germline V gene are SEHNR and FQNEAQ (reference sequence). The junction had 7 bases not matched to a gene; V was cut back by 4 bases and J by 3 bases. CDR3 loop: CASSSPLAGSYEQYF. CDR3 bases: TGTGCCAGCAGCTCCCCGCTAGCGGGGAGCTACGAGCAGTACTTC.

V usage is TRBV5-6 and J usage is TRBJ1-1; 7 bases line up with TRBD1. The CDR3 consists of 12 residues. With V trimmed by 8 bases and J by 4 bases, 5 bases remained unmatched. Per germline, CDR1 SGHDT and CDR2 YYEEEE. CDR3 residues: CASTEGATEAFF. CDR3 DNA: TGTGCCAGTACCGAGGGGGCCACTGAAGCTTTCTTT. Full variable domain (missing parts from reference TRBV5-6 and TRBJ1-1): DAGVTQSPTHLIKTRGQQVTLRCSPKSGHDTVSWYQQALGQGPQFIFQYYEEEERQRGNFPDRFSGHQFPNYSSELNVNALLLGDSALYLCASTEGATEAFFGQGTRLTVV.

The chain couples TRBV18 to TRBJ1-3, with TRBD1 matching 9 bases. V shed 8 bases, J shed 0 bases, and the junction held 5 bases outside the gene matches. The V gene's germline CDR1 is KGHSH and CDR2 LQKENI. This CDR3 region has 15 residues. In DNA form, the CDR3 reads TGTGCCAGCACCGGACAGGGGAGCTCTGGAAACACCATATATTTT. Its translation: CASTGQGSSGNTIYF.

This clone was seen once. This rearrangement joins TRBV28 to TRBJ2-7; TRBD2 agrees at 10 bases. The germline CDR1 and CDR2 sequences are MDHEN and SYDVKM. CDR3 length: 14 amino acids. The J segment lost 12 bases and the V segment lost 5 bases, leaving 13 bases of the junction unmatched. The chain's CDR3 is CASSAPSGGFGGYF. The CDR3 bases are TGTGCCAGCAGTGCCCCTAGCGGGGGCTTCGGCGGGTACTTC.

The chain combines TRBV29-1 with TRBJ2-7, with a possible D match to TRBD1 (8 bases). Germline CDR1 and CDR2: SQVTM and ANQGSEA. Trimming cost V 4 bases and J 5 bases, with 18 bases left between them. The CDR3 runs 14 residues. CDR3 DNA sequence: TGCAGCGTTGCGGGGGGAGGGACAGGAGACGAGCAGTACTTC. Protein product: CSVAGGGTGDEQYF.

The rearrangement links TRBV7-8 to TRBJ2-1; D is undetermined. Deletions cut 5 bases from V and 6 bases from J, with 11 bases between. In germline, CDR1 is SGHVS, CDR2 FQNEAQ. The CDR3 contains 13 residues. In nucleotides, the CDR3 is TGTGCCAGCAGCATCGGAGTGTTCAATGAGCAGTTCTTC. The encoded protein is CASSIGVFNEQFF.

The chain carries TRBV11-2 and TRBJ2-3; D not resolved. Trimming shortened V by 5 bases and J by 3 bases, and 12 bases separated the two germline ends. The CDR3 runs 14 residues. CDR1 SGHAT and CDR2 FQNNGV come from the germline V gene. The CDR3 loop is CASSHDRGTDTQYF. DNA for the CDR3: TGTGCCAGCAGCCATGACCGAGGAACAGATACGCAGTATTTT.

The rearrangement joins TRBV7-9 to TRBJ2-5; 7 bases fit TRBD1. Per the germline V gene, CDR1 is SEHNR and CDR2 is FQNEAQ (reference sequence). With V trimmed by 7 bases and J by 1 base, 6 bases remained unmatched. The CDR3 is 14 amino acids. The CDR3 is CASILGTAQETQYF. CDR3 sequence (DNA): TGTGCCAGCATCCTCGGGACAGCCCAAGAGACCCAGTACTTC.

This clone was found once. The rearrangement joins TRBV7-8 to TRBJ2-5; D gene uncertain. The CDR3 contains 12 residues. Deletions cut 7 bases from V and 5 bases from J, with 11 bases between. Per germline, CDR1 SGHVS and CDR2 FQNEAQ. CDR3 DNA sequence: TGTGCCAGCACCACTCGGGTGGAGACCCAGTACTTC. Residues: CASTTRVETQYF.

The J gene is TRBJ1-4, the V gene TRBV19, with TRBD1 as a possible D gene (5 bases). The V gene lost 1 base and the J gene lost 8 bases, with 11 bases spanning the gap. This CDR3 is built from 14 residues. Germline loops: CDR1 LNHDA, CDR2 SQIVND (reference sequence). The DNA for the CDR3 is TGTGCCAGTAGTATAGGACAGTTGGACGAAAAACTGTTTTTT. It yields the protein CASSIGQLDEKLFF.

A few counts support this clone. This chain uses TRBV18 with TRBJ2-3; 12 bases match TRBD2. Germline CDR1 reads KGHSH; CDR2 reads LQKENI. This CDR3 region has 15 residues. The J segment lost 6 bases and the V segment lost 6 bases, leaving 7 bases of the junction unmatched. The CDR3 DNA is TGTGCCAGCTCGCCCACTAGCGGGGGGCGGGATACGCAGTATTTT. Translated, it gives CASSPTSGGRDTQYF.

This clone was found once. CDR3 residues: CASSLLAGGVTDTQYF. CDR3 bases: TGTGCCAGCAGCCTACTAGCGGGGGGGGTCACAGATACGCAGTATTTT. The chain uses TRBV13 and TRBJ2-3; TRBD2 matches at 13 bases. CDR3 size: 16 residues. V lost 5 bases to trimming and J lost 2 bases; unmatched junction nucleotides: 4. Germline-derived CDR1 and CDR2 are PRHDT and FYEKMQ (reference sequence).

This rearrangement joins TRBV5-4 to TRBJ2-7, with a tentative D call TRBD1 (6 bases). The ends were cut back, 2 bases at V and 5 bases at J, with 14 bases in the middle. Germline values: CDR1 SGHNT, CDR2 YYREEE (reference sequence). The CDR3 length is 14 residues. The CDR3 loop reads CASSLGGMGNEQYF. For the CDR3, the DNA is TGTGCCAGCAGCTTAGGGGGAATGGGGAACGAGCAGTACTTC.

The chain recombines TRBV10-3 with TRBJ1-1; 7 bases match TRBD1. CDR1 ENHRY and CDR2 SYGVKD come from the germline V gene. V shed 0 bases and J 11 bases; nucleotides not matched to a gene: 6. CDR3 length equals 13 residues. CDR3 loop: CAISESYRGGAFF. CDR3 nucleotide sequence: TGTGCCATCAGTGAGTCCTATCGAGGGGGCGCTTTCTTT.

This clone was found a few times. DNA for the CDR3: TGTGCCTGGACTTTACCCGTTCTGAGTGGCTACACCTTC. Translated: CAWTLPVLSGYTF. The genes are TRBV30 and TRBJ1-2; no clear D gene. The CDR3 totals 13 residues. With 4 bases removed from V and 7 bases from J, the gap between germline ends came to 16 bases. Germline CDR1 reads GTSNPN; CDR2 reads SVGIG (reference sequence).

The chain recombines TRBV11-2 with TRBJ1-2; no firm D call. Deletions cut 1 base from V and 4 bases from J, with 7 bases between. CDR3 length equals 13 residues. Per germline, CDR1 SGHAT and CDR2 FQNNGV. The CDR3 DNA reads TGTGCCAGCAGCTTAGTGGCAGGCTATGGCTACACCTTC. This sequence encodes CASSLVAGYGYTF.

This clone has a single count. The J gene is TRBJ2-5, the V gene TRBV5-1; D is possibly TRBD1 (8 bases). CDR3 length: 15 amino acids. Between the trimmed V and J ends, which lost 4 bases and 1 base, there was a span of 14 bases. In germline, CDR1 is SGHRS, CDR2 YFSETQ. This CDR3 reads CASSGGDRSQETQYF. CDR3 bases: TGCGCCAGCAGCGGGGGGGACAGGTCCCAAGAGACCCAGTACTTC.

V is TRBV7-3 and J is TRBJ2-1; possible D gene TRBD2, 7 bases. Germline assignment: CDR1 SGHTA and CDR2 FQGTGA. The CDR3 runs to 16 residues. Trimming took off 1 base at V and 9 bases at J, with 19 bases between the two ends. The DNA of the CDR3 is TGTGCCAGCAGCTTAAACGCGGGGGCCCCTACAGTTGAGCAGTTCTTC. It encodes CASSLNAGAPTVEQFF.

V usage is TRBV3-1 (or the pseudogene TRBV3-2) and J usage is TRBJ1-6; no clear D gene. V lost 4 bases, J lost 5 bases, and 6 bases lay in between. The V gene's germline CDR1 is LGHDT and CDR2 YNNKEL (reference sequence). The CDR3 is 13 residues long. This CDR3 reads CASSPLNNSPLHF. The CDR3 DNA follows: TGTGCCAGCAGCCCCCTTAATAATTCACCCCTCCACTTT.

As to this clone: The junction and the germline gene differ at one end; a read error may be behind it. V is TRBV6-4 and J is TRBJ2-1, with 10 bases aligning to TRBD2. The CDR3 covers 11 residues. Germline V gives CDR1 MRHNA, CDR2 SNTAGT. DNA for the CDR3: TGTGCCAGCAGAAGCGGGGGGGGCGGGGTCTTC. Encoded protein: CASRSGGGGVF.

The chain has TRBV6-6 and TRBJ2-7, with 11 bases identical to TRBD2. The CDR3 is 15 amino acids. Germline V gene lookup returns CDR1 MNHNY and CDR2 SVGAGI (reference sequence). Germline trimming cut 2 bases from V and 6 bases from J; bases unmatched to any gene: 6. CDR3 nucleotides: TGTGCCAGCAGTTACGGTCCTAGCGGGAGGCGCGAGCAGTACTTC. Amino acid sequence: CASSYGPSGRREQYF.

The V call is TRBV6-5, the J call TRBJ2-5, with unresolved D. V lost 4 bases and J 5 bases, leaving 14 bases between the germline ends. The germline gives CDR1 MNHEY, CDR2 SVGAGI. The CDR3 totals 14 residues. This chain's CDR3 is CASSSLGSQETQYF. The CDR3 DNA reads as TGTGCCAGCAGTTCCCTGGGCAGCCAGGAGACCCAGTACTTC.

The DNA for the CDR3 is TGTGCCAGCAGCAAATCTGGAGGAGGAAGGTACAATGAGCAGTTCTTC. This encodes CASSKSGGGRYNEQFF. The gene calls are TRBV21-1 and TRBJ2-1; no check of the table's D call, TRBD2, against the DNA was made. TRBV21-1 is assigned pseudogene status. There are 16 residues in the CDR3.

The V and J genes are TRBV27 and TRBJ1-2, with 8 bases identical to TRBD1. V was clipped by 5 bases and J by 9 bases; unmatched bases: 11. The length of the CDR3 is 14 residues. Germline loops: CDR1 MNHEY, CDR2 SMNVEV (reference sequence). CDR3 loop: CASSTGTGARSYTF. As DNA, the CDR3 is TGTGCCAGCAGTACCGGGACAGGCGCCCGTAGCTACACCTTC.

The genes are TRBV11-3 and TRBJ2-2; TRBD2 matches 13 bases. CDR1 and CDR2 (germline): SGHNT, YENEEA. The V segment lost 5 bases and the J segment 4 bases; nucleotides outside the gene matches: 4. This CDR3 spans 16 amino acids. The CDR3 loop is CASSRGTSGTTGELFF. CDR3 bases: TGTGCCAGCAGCAGGGGGACTAGCGGGACCACCGGGGAGCTGTTTTTT.

The V call is TRBV21-1, the J call TRBJ1-2; TRBD1 is the table's D call, not checked against the DNA. TRBV21-1 is given as a pseudogene. The CDR3 is made up of 16 amino acids. The DNA of the CDR3 is TGTGCCAGCAGCAAAGGGGACAGGAAACGTAACTATGGCTACACCTTC. Amino acid sequence: CASSKGDRKRNYGYTF.